The clone carrying this T cell receptor (beta chain) was seen ten or more times. Its matching antigen is unknown. TCR beta CDR3 region amplification was performed from RNA transcripts. First-round RT-PCR targeting the TCR CDR3 was performed with the HTBI primer set. TCRdb re-analysed the multiplex PCR reads in MiXCR, keeping a single row per CDR3 protein. The data show 600,000 to 650,000 distinct CDR3 sequences, more than 20% seen once. Exclusion of a patient resulted from uncontrolled infection, other autoimmune disease, pregnancy or lactation. Fresh 10 ml peripheral blood yielded PBMCs. These data are taken from a study of T cells in Graves' hyperthyroidism and ophthalmopathy. Study-level results: Progression to ophthalmopathy was predicted a median of roughly 6.8 months early. Most expanded thyroid clonotypes above 0.001 also appeared in blood.

Between the trimmed V and J ends, which lost 5 bases and 0 bases, there was a span of 10 bases. Germline CDR1 MDHEN, CDR2 SYDVKM. CDR3 length: 14 residues. This rearrangement joins TRBV28 to TRBJ1-2; unclear D gene. The receptor was derived from a man younger than 45 with Graves' ophthalmopathy. The sequenced sample consisted of blood. The CDR3 reads CASSEGIANYGYTF. The CDR3 DNA is TGTGCCAGCAGTGAGGGAATAGCTAACTATGGCTACACCTTC.